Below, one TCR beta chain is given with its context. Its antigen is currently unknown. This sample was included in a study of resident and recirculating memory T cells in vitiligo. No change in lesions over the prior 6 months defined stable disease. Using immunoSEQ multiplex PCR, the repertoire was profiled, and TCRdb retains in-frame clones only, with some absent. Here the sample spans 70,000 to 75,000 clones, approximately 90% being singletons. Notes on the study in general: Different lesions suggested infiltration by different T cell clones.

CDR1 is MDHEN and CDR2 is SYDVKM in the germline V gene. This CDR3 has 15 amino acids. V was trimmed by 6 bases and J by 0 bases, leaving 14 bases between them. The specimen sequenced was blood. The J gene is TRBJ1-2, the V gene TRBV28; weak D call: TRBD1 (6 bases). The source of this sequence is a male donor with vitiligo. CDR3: CASSLGQFANYGYTF. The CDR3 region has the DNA TGTGCCAGCAGCCTCGGACAGTTCGCTAACTATGGCTACACCTTC.